This TCR beta chain was observed in a study of monozygotic twins with inflammatory bowel disease. CDR3 length: 16 amino acids. Germline CDR1 reads SEHNR; CDR2 reads FQNEAQ (reference sequence). Making cDNA involved eight separate reactions per sample. TCRdb re-analyzed the 5' RACE reads; it lists each CDR3 protein once, without DNA. The sample table sets out over 150,000 distinct CDR3 sequences. A word on this clonotype: Antigen specificity is unknown.

Overall study results and limits: Repertoire likeness was no different across concordant and discordant twins, perhaps owing to restricted power. By inverse Simpson index, TCRbeta diversity was lower in IBD patients than in healthy co-twins.

The TCR sequence derives from a human donor with ulcerative colitis or Crohn's disease, or a healthy co-twin of an affected twin (not recorded which). The sequenced material came from blood. The chain couples TRBV7-9 to TRBJ2-3; TCRdb's assignment of TRBD1 cannot be checked, as there is no DNA. The chain's CDR3 is CASVPNRDHRADTQYF.